This T cell receptor (beta chain) was recorded in a study of blood T cell repertoires in COVID-19. Study details: Sites in the United States, Italy and Spain provided acute and convalescent COVID-19 samples. In each case, the material was cDNA or gDNA derived from T cells, B-cell-depleted T cells, or PBMCs.

Per germline, CDR1 MGHRA and CDR2 YSYEKL. The CDR3 covers 12 residues. J lost 10 bases, V lost 4 bases, and 6 bases had no gene match. As originally analysed: Reference gene primers were amplified, and this amplification served to estimate nucleated cell counts. Sequencing used immunoSEQ multiplex PCR; TCRdb keeps in-frame clones, though not all of them. The DNA was the basis for D and trimming; V, J and clone size are from that table. Of 200,000 to 300,000 clones listed, about 87% are singletons. The origin of this receptor is a woman in her forties or fifties with acute or convalescent COVID-19. The chain recombines TRBV4-1 with TRBJ1-1, with 7 nucleotides matching TRBD1. The source material was peripheral blood. CDR3 in DNA: TGCGCCAGCAGCCTTATGACAGGGCCAGCTTTCTTT. As protein: CASSLMTGPAFF.